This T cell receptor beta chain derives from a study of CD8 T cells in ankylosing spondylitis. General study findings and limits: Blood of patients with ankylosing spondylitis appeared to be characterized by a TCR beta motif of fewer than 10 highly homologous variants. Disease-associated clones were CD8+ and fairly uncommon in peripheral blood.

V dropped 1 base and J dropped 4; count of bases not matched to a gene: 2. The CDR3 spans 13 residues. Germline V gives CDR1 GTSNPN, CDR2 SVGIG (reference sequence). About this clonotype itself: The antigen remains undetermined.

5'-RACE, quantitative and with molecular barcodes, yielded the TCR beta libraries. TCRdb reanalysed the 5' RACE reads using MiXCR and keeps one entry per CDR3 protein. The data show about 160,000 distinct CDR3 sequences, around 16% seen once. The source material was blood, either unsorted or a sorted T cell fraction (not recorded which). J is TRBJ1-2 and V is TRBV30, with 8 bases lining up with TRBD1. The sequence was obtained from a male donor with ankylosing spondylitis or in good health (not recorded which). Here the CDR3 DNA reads TGTGCCTGGAGTGAACAGGGGGTCTATGGCTACACCTTC. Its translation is CAWSEQGVYGYTF.